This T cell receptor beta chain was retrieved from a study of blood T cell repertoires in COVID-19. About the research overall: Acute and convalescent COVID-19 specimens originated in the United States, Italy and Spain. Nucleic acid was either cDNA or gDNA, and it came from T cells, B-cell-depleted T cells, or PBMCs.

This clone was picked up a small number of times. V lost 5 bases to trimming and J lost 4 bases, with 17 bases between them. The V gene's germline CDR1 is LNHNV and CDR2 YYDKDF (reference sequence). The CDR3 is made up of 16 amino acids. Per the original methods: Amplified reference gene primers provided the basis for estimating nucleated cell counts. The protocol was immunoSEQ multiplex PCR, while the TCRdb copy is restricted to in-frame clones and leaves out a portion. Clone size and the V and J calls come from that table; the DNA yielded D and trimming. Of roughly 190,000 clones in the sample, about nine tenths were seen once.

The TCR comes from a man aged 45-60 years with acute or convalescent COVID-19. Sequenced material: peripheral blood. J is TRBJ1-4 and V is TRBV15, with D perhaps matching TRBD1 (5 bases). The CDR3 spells CATSPRRGRINEKLFF. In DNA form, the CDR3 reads TGTGCCACCAGCCCCCGGAGGGGACGGATTAATGAAAAACTGTTTTTT.